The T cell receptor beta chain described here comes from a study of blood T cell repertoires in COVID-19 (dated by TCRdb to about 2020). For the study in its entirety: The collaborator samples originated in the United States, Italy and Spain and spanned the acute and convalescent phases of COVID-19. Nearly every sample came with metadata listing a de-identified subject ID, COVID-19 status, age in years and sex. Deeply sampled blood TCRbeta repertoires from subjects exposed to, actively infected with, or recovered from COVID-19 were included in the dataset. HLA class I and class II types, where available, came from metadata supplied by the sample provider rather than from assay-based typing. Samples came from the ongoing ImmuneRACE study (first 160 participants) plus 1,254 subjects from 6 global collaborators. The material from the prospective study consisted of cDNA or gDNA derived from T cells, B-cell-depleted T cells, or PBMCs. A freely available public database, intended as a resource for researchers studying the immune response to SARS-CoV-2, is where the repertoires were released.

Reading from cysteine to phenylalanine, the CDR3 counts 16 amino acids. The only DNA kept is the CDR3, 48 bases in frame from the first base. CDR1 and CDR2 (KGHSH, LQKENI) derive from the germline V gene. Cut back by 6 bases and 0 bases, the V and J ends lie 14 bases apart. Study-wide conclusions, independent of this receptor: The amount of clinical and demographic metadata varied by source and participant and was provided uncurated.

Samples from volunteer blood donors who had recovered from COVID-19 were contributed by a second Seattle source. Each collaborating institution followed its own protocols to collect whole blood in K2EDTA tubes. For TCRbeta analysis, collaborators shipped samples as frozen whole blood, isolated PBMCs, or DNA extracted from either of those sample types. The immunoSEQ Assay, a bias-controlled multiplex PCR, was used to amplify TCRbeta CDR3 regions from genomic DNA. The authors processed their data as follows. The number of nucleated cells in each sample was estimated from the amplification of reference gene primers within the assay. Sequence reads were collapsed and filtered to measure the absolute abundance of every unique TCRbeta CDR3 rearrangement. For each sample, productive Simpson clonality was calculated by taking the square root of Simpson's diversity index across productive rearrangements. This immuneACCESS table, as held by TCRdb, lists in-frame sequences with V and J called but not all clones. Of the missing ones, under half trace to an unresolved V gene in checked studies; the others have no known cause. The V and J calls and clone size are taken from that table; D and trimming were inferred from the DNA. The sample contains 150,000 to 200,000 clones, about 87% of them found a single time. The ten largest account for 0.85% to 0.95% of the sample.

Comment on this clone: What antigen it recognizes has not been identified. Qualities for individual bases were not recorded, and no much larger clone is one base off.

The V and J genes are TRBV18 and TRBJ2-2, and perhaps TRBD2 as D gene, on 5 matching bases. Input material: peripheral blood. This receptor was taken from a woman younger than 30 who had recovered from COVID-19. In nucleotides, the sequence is TGTGCCAGCTCCCCCTTATGGGGAGCGAACACCGGGGAGCTGTTTTTT. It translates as CASSPLWGANTGELFF.